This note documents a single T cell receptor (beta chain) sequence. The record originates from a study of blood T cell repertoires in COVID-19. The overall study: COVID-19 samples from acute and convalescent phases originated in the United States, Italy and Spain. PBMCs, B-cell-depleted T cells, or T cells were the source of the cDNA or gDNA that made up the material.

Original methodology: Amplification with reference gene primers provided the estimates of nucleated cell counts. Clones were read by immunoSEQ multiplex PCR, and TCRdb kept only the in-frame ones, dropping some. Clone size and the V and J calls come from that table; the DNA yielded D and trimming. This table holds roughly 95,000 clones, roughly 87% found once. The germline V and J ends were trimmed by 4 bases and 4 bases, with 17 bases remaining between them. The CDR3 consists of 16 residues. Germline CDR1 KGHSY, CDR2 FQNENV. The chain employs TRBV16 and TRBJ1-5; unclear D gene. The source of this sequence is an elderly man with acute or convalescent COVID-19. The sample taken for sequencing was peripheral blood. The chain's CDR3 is CASSPFERAANQPQHF. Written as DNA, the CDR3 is TGTGCCAGCAGCCCCTTTGAGCGGGCGGCAAATCAGCCCCAGCATTTT.